This record looks at one T cell receptor (beta chain) sequence and its context. The Seattle site enrolled patients during active infection and followed them longitudinally. Sequencing was performed with immunoSEQ multiplex PCR; in TCRdb, only in-frame clones are kept and a portion is missing. The data show just over 300,000 clones, with roughly 91% seen just once and approximately 2% held by the top ten. These data are taken from a study of blood T cell repertoires in COVID-19. Trimming shortened V by 4 bases and J by 7 bases, and 7 bases separated the two germline ends. This CDR3 comprises 12 residues. Germline V gene sequence: CDR1 SEHNR, CDR2 FQNEAQ (reference sequence).

The rearrangement links TRBV7-9 to TRBJ2-2; D is uncertain. Sequenced material: peripheral blood. The sequence was obtained from a woman in her 30s with COVID-19, enrolled during active disease. CDR3 in amino acids: CASSWSGGELFF. CDR3 sequence (DNA): TGTGCCAGCAGCTGGTCGGGCGGGGAGCTGTTTTTT.